This record looks at one T cell receptor (beta chain) sequence and its context. The germline V gene encodes CDR1 LNHDA and CDR2 SQIVND (reference sequence). CDR3 length equals 16 residues. The ends were cut back, 7 bases at V and 1 base at J, with 19 bases in the middle. Method: immunoSEQ multiplex PCR; TCRdb's copy keeps in-frame clones and lacks some. The sample holds about 250,000 clones; approximately 86% are singletons and the top ten take 0.7% to 0.9%. The sample comes from a study of blood T cell repertoires in COVID-19. The wider study: T cells, B-cell-depleted T cells, or PBMCs supplied cDNA or gDNA.

Sequencing was performed on peripheral blood. The sequence came from a human donor with COVID-19, enrolled during active disease. The donor label of this sample is uncertain. V usage is TRBV19 and J usage is TRBJ1-2; a weak D match, TRBD1 (5 bases). This CDR3 is CASTRGTEGGNYGYTF. Here the CDR3 DNA reads TGTGCCAGTACCCGTGGGACGGAGGGAGGTAACTATGGCTACACCTTC.